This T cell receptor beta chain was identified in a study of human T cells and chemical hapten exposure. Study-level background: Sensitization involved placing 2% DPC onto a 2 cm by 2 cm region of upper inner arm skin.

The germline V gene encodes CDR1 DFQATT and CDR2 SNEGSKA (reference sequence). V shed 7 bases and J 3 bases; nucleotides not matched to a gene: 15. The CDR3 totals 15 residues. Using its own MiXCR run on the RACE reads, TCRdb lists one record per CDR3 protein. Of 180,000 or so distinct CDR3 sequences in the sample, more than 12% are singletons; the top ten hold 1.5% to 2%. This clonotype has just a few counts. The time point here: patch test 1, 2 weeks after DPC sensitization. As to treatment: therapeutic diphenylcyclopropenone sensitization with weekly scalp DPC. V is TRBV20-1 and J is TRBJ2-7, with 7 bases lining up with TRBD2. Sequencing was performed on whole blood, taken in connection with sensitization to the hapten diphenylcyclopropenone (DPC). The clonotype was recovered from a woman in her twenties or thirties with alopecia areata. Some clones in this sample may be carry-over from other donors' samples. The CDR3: CSVGRGQRGIYEQYF. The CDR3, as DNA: TGCAGTGTGGGAAGGGGCCAGCGGGGAATCTACGAGCAGTACTTC.